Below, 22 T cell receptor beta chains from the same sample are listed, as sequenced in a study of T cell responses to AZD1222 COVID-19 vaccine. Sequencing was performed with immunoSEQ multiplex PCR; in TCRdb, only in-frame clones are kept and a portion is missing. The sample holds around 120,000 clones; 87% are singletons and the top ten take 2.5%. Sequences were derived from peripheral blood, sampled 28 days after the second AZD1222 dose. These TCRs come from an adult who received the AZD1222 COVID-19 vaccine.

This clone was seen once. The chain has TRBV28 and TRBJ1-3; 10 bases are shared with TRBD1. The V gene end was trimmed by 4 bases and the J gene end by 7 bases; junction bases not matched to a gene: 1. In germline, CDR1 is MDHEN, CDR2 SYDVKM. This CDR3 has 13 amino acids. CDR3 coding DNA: TGTGCCAGCAGTTGGACAGGGGGGAACACCATATATTTT. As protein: CASSWTGGNTIYF.

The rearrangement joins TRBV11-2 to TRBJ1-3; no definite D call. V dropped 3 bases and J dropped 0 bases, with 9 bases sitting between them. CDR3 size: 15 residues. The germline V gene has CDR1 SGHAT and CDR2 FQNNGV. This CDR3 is CASSLAGLSGNTIYF. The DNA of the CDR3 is TGTGCCAGCAGCTTGGCAGGCCTCTCTGGAAACACCATATATTTT. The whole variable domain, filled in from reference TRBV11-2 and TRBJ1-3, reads EAGVAQSPRYKIIEKRQSVAFWCNPISGHATLYWYQQILGQGPKLLIQFQNNGVVDDSQLPKDRFSAERLKGVDSTLKIQPAKLEDSAVYLCASSLAGLSGNTIYFGEGSWLTVV.

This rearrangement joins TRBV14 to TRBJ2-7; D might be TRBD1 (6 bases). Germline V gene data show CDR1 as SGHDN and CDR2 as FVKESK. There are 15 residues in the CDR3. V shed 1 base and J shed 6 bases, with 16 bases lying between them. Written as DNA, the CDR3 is TGTGCCAGCAGCCAAGTCCAGGGGCGCTTCTCCGAGCAGTACTTC. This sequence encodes CASSQVQGRFSEQYF. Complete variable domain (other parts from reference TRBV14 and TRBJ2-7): EAGVTQFPSHSVIEKGQTVTLRCDPISGHDNLYWYRRVMGKEIKFLLHFVKESKQDESGMPNNRFLAERTGGTYSTLKVQPAELEDSGVYFCASSQVQGRFSEQYFGPGTRLTVT.

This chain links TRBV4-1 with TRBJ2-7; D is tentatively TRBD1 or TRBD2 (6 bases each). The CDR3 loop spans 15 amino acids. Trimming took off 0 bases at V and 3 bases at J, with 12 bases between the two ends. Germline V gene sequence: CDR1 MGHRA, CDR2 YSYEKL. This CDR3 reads CASSQDRQEGYEQYF. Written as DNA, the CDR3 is TGCGCCAGCAGCCAAGATAGACAGGAGGGCTACGAGCAGTACTTC.

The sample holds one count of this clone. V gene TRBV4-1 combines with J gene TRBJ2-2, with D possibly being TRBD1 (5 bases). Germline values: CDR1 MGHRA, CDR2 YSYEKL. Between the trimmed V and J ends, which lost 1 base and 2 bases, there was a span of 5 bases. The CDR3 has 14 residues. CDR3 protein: CASSQGTNTGELFF. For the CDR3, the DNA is TGCGCCAGCAGCCAAGGGACAAACACCGGGGAGCTGTTTTTT.

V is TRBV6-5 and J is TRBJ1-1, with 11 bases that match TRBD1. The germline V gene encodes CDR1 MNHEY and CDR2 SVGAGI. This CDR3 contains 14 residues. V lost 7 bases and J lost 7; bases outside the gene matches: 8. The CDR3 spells CASTIGQGADEAFF. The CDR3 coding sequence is TGTGCCAGCACCATAGGACAGGGGGCTGATGAAGCTTTCTTT.

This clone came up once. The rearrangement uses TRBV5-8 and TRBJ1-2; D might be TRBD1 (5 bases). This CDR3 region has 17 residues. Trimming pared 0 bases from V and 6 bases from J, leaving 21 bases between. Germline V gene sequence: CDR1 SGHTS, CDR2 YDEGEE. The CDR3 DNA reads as TGTGCCAGCAGCTTGGGGGGCAGAAGGGAAAATTATGATGGCTACACCTTC. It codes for CASSLGGRRENYDGYTF.

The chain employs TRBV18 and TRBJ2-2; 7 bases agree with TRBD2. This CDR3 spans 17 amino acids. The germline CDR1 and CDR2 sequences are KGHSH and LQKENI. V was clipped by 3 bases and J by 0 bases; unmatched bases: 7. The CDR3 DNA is TGTGCCAGCTCACCCCGAGGACGGGGGGCGAACACCGGGGAGCTGTTTTTT. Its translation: CASSPRGRGANTGELFF.

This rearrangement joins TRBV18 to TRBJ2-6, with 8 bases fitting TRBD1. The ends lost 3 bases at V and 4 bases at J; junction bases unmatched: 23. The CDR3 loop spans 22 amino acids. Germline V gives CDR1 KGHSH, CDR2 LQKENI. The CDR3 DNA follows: TGTGCCAGCTCACCCCGCGTTCAGAGCTTTAGGCAGGGGGCGACCGGGGCCAACGTCCTGACTTTC. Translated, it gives CASSPRVQSFRQGATGANVLTF.

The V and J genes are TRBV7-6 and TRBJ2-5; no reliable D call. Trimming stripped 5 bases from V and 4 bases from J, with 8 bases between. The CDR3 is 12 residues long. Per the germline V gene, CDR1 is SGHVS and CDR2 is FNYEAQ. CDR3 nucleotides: TGTGCCAGCAGCCGTACCCCAGAGACCCAGTACTTC. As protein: CASSRTPETQYF.

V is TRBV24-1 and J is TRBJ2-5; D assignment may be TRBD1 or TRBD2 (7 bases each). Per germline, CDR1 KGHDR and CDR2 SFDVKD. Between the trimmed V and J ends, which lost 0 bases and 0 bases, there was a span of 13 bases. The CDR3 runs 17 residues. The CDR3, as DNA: TGTGCCACCAGTGATTTGGGGAGGGGGCTTAACCAAGAGACCCAGTACTTC. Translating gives CATSDLGRGLNQETQYF.

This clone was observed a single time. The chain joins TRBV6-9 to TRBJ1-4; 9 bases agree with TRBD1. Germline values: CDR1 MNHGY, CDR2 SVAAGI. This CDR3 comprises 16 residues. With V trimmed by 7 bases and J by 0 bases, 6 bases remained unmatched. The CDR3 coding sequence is TGTGCCAGCAAACAGACAGGGGGGGCAACTAATGAAAAACTGTTTTTT. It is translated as CASKQTGGATNEKLFF.

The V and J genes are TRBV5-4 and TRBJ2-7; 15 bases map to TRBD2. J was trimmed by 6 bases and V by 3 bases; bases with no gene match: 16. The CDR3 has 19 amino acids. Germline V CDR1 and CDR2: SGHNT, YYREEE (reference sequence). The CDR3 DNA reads TGTGCCAGCAGCTCCGGGACTAGCGGGAGGTTCCAAGTTAAATCCGAGCAGTACTTC. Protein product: CASSSGTSGRFQVKSEQYF.

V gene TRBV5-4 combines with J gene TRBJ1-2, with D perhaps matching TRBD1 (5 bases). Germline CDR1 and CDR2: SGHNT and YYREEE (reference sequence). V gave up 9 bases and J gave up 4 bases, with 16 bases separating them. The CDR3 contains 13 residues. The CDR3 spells CATRRAGIYGYTF. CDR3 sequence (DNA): TGTGCCACCCGCCGAGCAGGGATCTATGGCTACACCTTC.

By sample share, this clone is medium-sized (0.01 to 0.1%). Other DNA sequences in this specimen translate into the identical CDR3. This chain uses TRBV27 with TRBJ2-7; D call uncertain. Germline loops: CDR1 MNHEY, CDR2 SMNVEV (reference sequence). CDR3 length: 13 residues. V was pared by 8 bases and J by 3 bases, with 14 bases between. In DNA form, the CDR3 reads TGTGCCAGCGGGAAGGGAAGCCTCTACGAGCAGTACTTC. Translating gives CASGKGSLYEQYF.

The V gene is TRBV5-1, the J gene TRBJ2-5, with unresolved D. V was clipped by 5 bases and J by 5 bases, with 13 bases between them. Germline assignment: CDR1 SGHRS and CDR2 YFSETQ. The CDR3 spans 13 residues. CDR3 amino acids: CASRLRLWETQYF. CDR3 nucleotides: TGCGCCAGCAGGCTGAGGCTATGGGAGACCCAGTACTTC.

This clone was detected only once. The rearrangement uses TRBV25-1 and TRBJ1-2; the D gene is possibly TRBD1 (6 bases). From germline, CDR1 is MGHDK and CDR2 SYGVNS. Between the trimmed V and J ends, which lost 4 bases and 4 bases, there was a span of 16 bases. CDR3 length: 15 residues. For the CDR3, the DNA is TGTGCCAGCAGTGCCCACAGGGTAGGAGGCTATGGCTACACCTTC. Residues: CASSAHRVGGYGYTF.

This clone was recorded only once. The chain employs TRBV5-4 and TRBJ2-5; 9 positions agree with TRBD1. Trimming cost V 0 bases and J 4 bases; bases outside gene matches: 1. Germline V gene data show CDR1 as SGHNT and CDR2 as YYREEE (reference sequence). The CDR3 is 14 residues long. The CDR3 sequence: CASSLAGQGETQYF. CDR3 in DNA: TGTGCCAGCAGCTTGGCGGGACAGGGAGAGACCCAGTACTTC.

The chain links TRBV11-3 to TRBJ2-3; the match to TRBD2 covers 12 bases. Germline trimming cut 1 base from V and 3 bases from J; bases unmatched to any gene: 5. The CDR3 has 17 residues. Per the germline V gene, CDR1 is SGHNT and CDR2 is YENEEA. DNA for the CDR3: TGTGCCAGCAGCTTAGGAAGAGGACTAGCGGGAACAGATACGCAGTATTTT. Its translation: CASSLGRGLAGTDTQYF. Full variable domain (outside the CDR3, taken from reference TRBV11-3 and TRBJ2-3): EAGVVQSPRYKIIEKKQPVAFWCNPISGHNTLYWYLQNLGQGPELLIRYENEEAVDDSQLPKDRFSAERLKGVDSTLKIQPAELGDSAVYLCASSLGRGLAGTDTQYFGPGTRLTVL.

CDR3 in amino acids: CASSPVTREQYF. The CDR3 nucleotides are TGTGCCAGCTCACCAGTGACTCGCGAGCAGTACTTC. V is TRBV18 and J is TRBJ2-7; no definite D call. The germline CDR1 and CDR2 sequences are KGHSH and LQKENI. V lost 2 bases and J 6 bases, leaving 8 bases between the germline ends. The CDR3 runs to 12 residues.

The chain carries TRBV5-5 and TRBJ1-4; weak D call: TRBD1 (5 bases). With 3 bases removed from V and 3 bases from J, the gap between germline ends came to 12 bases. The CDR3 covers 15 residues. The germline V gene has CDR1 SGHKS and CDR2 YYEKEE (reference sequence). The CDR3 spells CASSWKGLPNEKLFF. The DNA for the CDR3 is TGTGCCAGCAGCTGGAAGGGGTTGCCTAATGAAAAACTGTTTTTT.

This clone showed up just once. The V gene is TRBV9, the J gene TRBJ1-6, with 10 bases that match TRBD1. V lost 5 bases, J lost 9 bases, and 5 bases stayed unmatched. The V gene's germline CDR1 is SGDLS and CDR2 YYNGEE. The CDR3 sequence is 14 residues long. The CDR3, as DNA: TGTGCCAGCAGGAGGGACAGGGGCGGTTCACCCCTCCACTTT. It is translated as CASRRDRGGSPLHF.